Listed below are T cell receptor beta chains from one sample, sequenced in a study of CD8+ T cells in alopecia areata. TCRdb's table, derived via immunoSEQ multiplex PCR, lists solely in-frame clones and lacks some. The table includes about 160,000 clones, 50% to 65% detected once. This specimen consisted of CD4+ T cells sorted from blood, obtained at week 24, from a patient treated with tofacitinib. All receptors derive from a human donor with alopecia areata. CDR3s include the opening cysteine and the closing phenylalanine or tryptophan. D genes are given only for firm matches. The listing skips clone size in some rows; elsewhere it reads once, few, many or a size class.

>.|TRBV5-1|.|TRBJ2-5
TGCGCCAGCAGCTTGGGACAGAACCAAGAGACCCAGTACTTC
CASSLGQNQETQYF
>few|TRBV6-1|.|TRBJ1-2
TGTGCCAGCAGTGAATTCGGGGACGATGGCTACACCTTC
CASSEFGDDGYTF
>.|TRBV29-1|.|TRBJ1-2
TGCAGCGTTGTAGCAGGGGACTATGGCTACACCTTC
CSVVAGDYGYTF
>.|TRBV19|.|TRBJ2-7
TGTGCCAGTGCAGACTCCTACGAGCAGTACTTC
CASADSYEQYF
>.|TRBV6-5|TRBD1|TRBJ1-2
TGTGCCAGCAGCTCAGGGGGCATCTATGGCTACACCTTC
CASSSGGIYGYTF
>.|TRBV27|.|TRBJ2-7
TGTGCCAGCAGTTCGCCACGTGGGGGAGGCTCCTACGAGCAGTACTTC
CASSSPRGGGSYEQYF
>few|TRBV30|.|TRBJ1-2
TGTGCCTGGAGTGTAGGGGTTACGGGAACCTTC
CAWSVGVTGTF
>few|TRBV7-2|TRBD2|TRBJ2-6
TGTGCCAGCAGCTTGACCAGACAACGGGGGGGCTCTGGGGCCAACGTCCTGACTTTC
CASSLTRQRGGSGANVLTF
>few|TRBV18|TRBD1|TRBJ1-6
TGTGCCAGCTCACTAACCGGACAGGGGGTTTCACCCCTCCACTTT
CASSLTGQGVSPLHF
>.|TRBV5-1|.|TRBJ2-7
TGCGCCAGCAGATGGCAGGAAGGGTACGAGCAGTACTTC
CASRWQEGYEQYF
>.|TRBV19|.|TRBJ1-2
TGTGCCAGTAGTATGGGCTGGTCTGGGGACTATGGCTACACCTTC
CASSMGWSGDYGYTF
>few|TRBV7-8|TRBD2|TRBJ2-1
TGTGCCAGCAGCTTAGGGTCTAGCGGGGGGGCGATCGATGAGCAGTTCTTC
CASSLGSSGGAIDEQFF
>.|TRBV7-8|.|TRBJ2-3
TGTGCCAGCAGCTTAGATCCCGTCGCCCCCACAGATACGCAGTATTTT
CASSLDPVAPTDTQYF
>.|TRBV5-1|TRBD1|TRBJ2-7
TGCGCCAGCAGCCAGGGACAGCTAGGCTACGAGCAGTACTTC
CASSQGQLGYEQYF
>.|TRBV27|.|TRBJ2-5
TGTGCCAGCAGCTTAGCCGCGGGGTACCAAGAGACCCAGTACTTC
CASSLAAGYQETQYF
>.|TRBV30|TRBD1|TRBJ2-1
TGTGCCTGGAGACAGGGGCCCTACAATGAGCAGTTCTTC
CAWRQGPYNEQFF
>.|TRBV19|TRBD2|TRBJ2-2
TGTGCCAGTAGTAGAACTAGCGGGGACACCGGGGAGCTGTTTTTT
CASSRTSGDTGELFF
>.|TRBV10-3|TRBD1|TRBJ2-7
TGTGCCATCAGTGAAGGGACAGGGTTCAGCGAGCAGTACTTC
CAISEGTGFSEQYF
>once|TRBV25-1|.|TRBJ1-2
TGTGCCAGCAGTGAATATCCCGGTGGCTACACCTTC
CASSEYPGGYTF
>.|TRBV5-1|.|TRBJ1-1
TGCGCCAGCAGCGTAACAGGTAGGACTGAAGCTTTCTTT
CASSVTGRTEAFF
>.|TRBV27|TRBD1|TRBJ1-2
TGTGCCAGCAGTTTCCGGGACAGGGGTTCCGGCTACACCTTC
CASSFRDRGSGYTF
>.|TRBV30|TRBD1|TRBJ1-2
TGTGCCTGGAGTAAAGGGGGCGCTGGGAATTATGGCTACACCTTC
CAWSKGGAGNYGYTF
>.|TRBV12-5|TRBD1|TRBJ2-2
TGTGCTAGTGCCCTGGGACAGGGGGCAAACACCGGGGAGCTGTTTTTT
CASALGQGANTGELFF
>.|TRBV6-1|.|TRBJ1-3
TGTGCCAGCAGTGAAGTAGGCAGTAACTCTGGAAACACCATATATTTT
CASSEVGSNSGNTIYF
>once|TRBV7-2|.|TRBJ2-3
TGTGCCAGCAGCTACACAGATACGCAGTATTTT
CASSYTDTQYF
>.|TRBV30|.|TRBJ1-6
TGTGCCTGGAGTAGGGGGGGTGATAATTCACCCCTCCACTTT
CAWSRGGDNSPLHF
>few|TRBV30|.|TRBJ2-3
TGTGCCTGGAGTTTAGGGAGCACAGATACGCAGTATTTT
CAWSLGSTDTQYF
>.|TRBV27|.|TRBJ1-2
TGTGCCAGCAGTTTTTGGCCCCCTAATGGCTACACCTTC
CASSFWPPNGYTF
>.|TRBV12-5|.|TRBJ2-7
TGTGCTAGTGGTTTGGGGCCTACCTACGAGCAGTACTTC
CASGLGPTYEQYF
>.|TRBV30|.|TRBJ1-5
TGTGCCTGGAGTGTACGGGTGGGGCGACAGCCCCAGCATTTT
CAWSVRVGRQPQHF
>.|TRBV15|.|TRBJ1-4
TGTGCCACCAGCCCTGGAATCGGAGAAAAACTGTTTTTT
CATSPGIGEKLFF
>.|TRBV5-1|.|TRBJ1-2
TGCGCCAGCAGTCATGAGGATGACTACACCTTC
CASSHEDDYTF
>.|TRBV29-1|.|TRBJ2-4
TGCAGCGTTACCGGACTGGTAGCCAAAAACATTCAGTACTTC
CSVTGLVAKNIQYF
>few|TRBV4-1|TRBD2|TRBJ2-5
TGCGCCAGCAGCCAAGATCAAGCGGGGGTTCGGGAGACCCAGTACTTC
CASSQDQAGVRETQYF
>.|TRBV29-1|.|TRBJ2-2
TGCAGCGCCAGAAAAACGGGTCGCGGGGAGCTGTTTTTT
CSARKTGRGELFF
>.|TRBV30|TRBD1|TRBJ2-5
TGTGCCTGGAGAGTAACAGGGGGCAGAGAGACCCAGTACTTC
CAWRVTGGRETQYF
>.|TRBV6-5|.|TRBJ1-2
TGTGCCAGCAGTTACGGCCCTAGGGACATCTATGGCTACACCTTC
CASSYGPRDIYGYTF
>.|TRBV30|.|TRBJ2-3
TGTGCCTGGAGTATCGGGGCCATTTCAGATACGCAGTATTTT
CAWSIGAISDTQYF
>.|TRBV29-1|.|TRBJ1-2
TGCAGCGTAGGACACTCCGGCTACACCTTC
CSVGHSGYTF
>.|TRBV7-2|TRBD2|TRBJ2-1
TGTGCCAGCAGCTTAGGACCAGCGGGGTCTTACAATGAGCAGTTCTTC
CASSLGPAGSYNEQFF
>.|TRBV19|TRBD1|TRBJ2-3
TGTGCCAGTAGCCCCGGGACAGGCACAGATACGCAGTATTTT
CASSPGTGTDTQYF
>.|TRBV14|.|TRBJ1-2
TGTGCCAGCAGCCAAGCCGGCCAACCGCTTGGCTACACCTTC
CASSQAGQPLGYTF
>.|TRBV5-6|TRBD1|TRBJ2-7
TGTGCCAGCAGCTTGATCGGGACAGCCAGCTCCTACGAGCAGTACTTC
CASSLIGTASSYEQYF
>.|TRBV7-3|TRBD1|TRBJ2-3
TGTGCCAGCAGCTTAGCAGGGACAGGGCTGCCAGATACGCAGTATTTT
CASSLAGTGLPDTQYF